Below are 27 T cell receptor beta chains sequenced from a single sample in a study of CD8 T cell repertoires and HIV-1 epitope variants. These TCRs' antigens remain unknown. The table came from immunoSEQ multiplex PCR; TCRdb's copy has only in-frame clones and leaves some out. The table records roughly 5,700 clones, about three fifths of them present only once. The sequencing sample was made of cultured CD8+ T cells derived from PBMCs. These receptors came from a male donor with HIV.

J is TRBJ2-3 and V is TRBV6-6; possibly TRBD2 for D (5 bases). Germline V gene data show CDR1 as MNHNY and CDR2 as SVGAGI (reference sequence). The V and J ends lost 6 bases and 2 bases respectively, with 12 bases between them. The CDR3 runs to 14 residues. Here the CDR3 reads CASSPSGPTDTQYF. CDR3 sequence (DNA): TGTGCCAGCAGCCCCAGCGGACCCACAGATACGCAGTATTTT.

The chain carries TRBV7-7 and TRBJ2-5, with a weak D call TRBD2 (6 bases). CDR3 size: 16 residues. Trimming pared 2 bases from V and 2 bases from J, leaving 15 bases between. Germline-derived CDR1 and CDR2 are SSHAT and FNYEAQ (reference sequence). The CDR3 bases are TGTGCCAGCAGCTTAAGCTCGGCGCGGGGTCAAGAGACCCAGTACTTC. It is translated as CASSLSSARGQETQYF.

The DNA for the CDR3 is TGCGCCAGCAGCCCTGGGACAGGGCAAAAGCAGTACTTC. Translating it yields CASSPGTGQKQYF. The chain combines TRBV5-1 with TRBJ2-7; 9 nucleotides match TRBD1. With V trimmed by 4 bases and J by 8 bases, 7 bases remained unmatched. The germline V gene encodes CDR1 SGHRS and CDR2 YFSETQ. This CDR3 has 13 amino acids.

This clone was recorded a few times. The genes are TRBV14 and TRBJ2-7; D is tentatively TRBD1 or TRBD2 (5 bases each). Germline CDR1 is SGHDN and CDR2 is FVKESK. The CDR3 sequence is 15 residues long. V shed 4 bases and J shed 2 bases, with 15 bases lying between them. The CDR3: CASSPGPNIPYEQYF. CDR3 sequence (DNA): TGTGCCAGCAGCCCGGGACCCAATATTCCCTACGAGCAGTACTTC.

This clone has only one observation. The chain recombines TRBV7-2 with TRBJ2-3; D remains ambiguous. The CDR3 covers 16 residues. V was trimmed by 4 bases and J by 3 bases, leaving 17 bases between them. The germline V gene has CDR1 SGHTA and CDR2 FQGNSA. The CDR3 loop reads CASSSEAILLTDTQYF. CDR3 coding DNA: TGTGCCAGCAGCTCAGAGGCTATCCTCCTGACAGATACGCAGTATTTT.

This clone was observed a few times. The chain joins TRBV28 to TRBJ2-2; D uncertain. This CDR3 comprises 11 residues. Germline CDR1 is MDHEN and CDR2 is SYDVKM. The V gene lost 1 base and the J gene lost 6 bases, with 0 bases spanning the gap. This CDR3 is CASSLSGELFF. The CDR3 DNA sequence: TGTGCCAGCAGTTTATCCGGGGAGCTGTTTTTT.

This clone was observed a handful of times. This chain links TRBV27 with TRBJ2-7; TRBD2 agrees at 10 bases. Per the germline V gene, CDR1 is MNHEY and CDR2 is SMNVEV (reference sequence). There are 17 residues in the CDR3. Trimming removed 2 bases from V and 2 bases from J; junction bases left unmatched: 9. This chain's CDR3 is CASSLLSTSGLPYEQYF. The CDR3 DNA is TGTGCCAGCAGTTTACTCTCGACTAGCGGGTTACCCTACGAGCAGTACTTC.

The rearrangement joins TRBV5-6 to TRBJ2-5; perhaps TRBD1 as D (5 bases). CDR3 length: 14 amino acids. CDR1 is SGHDT, CDR2 YYEEEE, per germline. V was shortened by 2 bases and J by 4 bases, with 12 bases between the two germline ends. This CDR3 is CASSFSGARETQYF. The CDR3 bases are TGTGCCAGCAGCTTCTCTGGGGCTCGAGAGACCCAGTACTTC.

This chain joins TRBV7-8 and TRBJ2-3; a weak D match, TRBD1 (5 bases). From germline, CDR1 is SGHVS and CDR2 FQNEAQ. Trimming shortened V by 1 base and J by 4 bases, and 12 bases separated the two germline ends. CDR3 length: 15 amino acids. The CDR3 nucleotides are TGTGCCAGCAGCTTAGGAATAGGGGTTGCAGATACGCAGTATTTT. This codes for CASSLGIGVADTQYF. The whole variable domain, remainder taken from reference TRBV7-8 and TRBJ2-3, is GAGVSQSPRYKVAKRGQDVALRCDPISGHVSLFWYQQALGQGPEFLTYFQNEAQLDKSGLPSDRFFAERPEGSVSTLKIQRTQQEDSAVYLCASSLGIGVADTQYFGPGTRLTVL.

The chain has TRBV28 and TRBJ2-5; a possible D gene is TRBD1 (5 bases). The length of the CDR3 is 14 residues. CDR1 and CDR2 (germline): MDHEN, SYDVKM. V dropped 5 bases and J dropped 5 bases, with 15 bases sitting between them. The CDR3 region has the DNA TGTGCCAGCAGTCCCAGGGTAGGCTGGGAGACCCAGTACTTC. Its protein product is CASSPRVGWETQYF.

This chain links TRBV2 with TRBJ1-5, with 8 bases aligning to TRBD1. This CDR3 spans 15 amino acids. CDR1 is SNHLY and CDR2 is FYNNEI in the germline V gene. V shed 3 bases and J 5 bases; nucleotides not matched to a gene: 6. The CDR3 here is CASSEGQGAHQPQHF. In DNA form, the CDR3 reads TGTGCCAGCAGTGAGGGGCAGGGGGCCCATCAGCCCCAGCATTTT.

The V gene is TRBV25-1, the J gene TRBJ2-1, with 8 bases lining up with TRBD1. The CDR3 runs to 13 residues. J lost 7 bases, V lost 6 bases, and 5 bases had no gene match. CDR1 is MGHDK and CDR2 is SYGVNS in the germline V gene. CDR3 sequence: CASSRGLRNEQFF. CDR3 sequence (DNA): TGTGCCAGCAGCAGGGGGCTGAGAAATGAGCAGTTCTTC.

The genes are TRBV27 and TRBJ1-1, with D tentatively TRBD1 (5 bases). Per the germline V gene, CDR1 is MNHEY and CDR2 is SMNVEV (reference sequence). CDR3 size: 12 residues. Between the trimmed V and J ends, which lost 5 bases and 5 bases, there was a span of 9 bases. CDR3: CASSPGGTEAFF. The CDR3 nucleotides are TGTGCCAGCAGTCCTGGGGGGACTGAAGCTTTCTTT.

The gene calls are TRBV28 and TRBJ1-1; D unresolved. Germline V gene lookup returns CDR1 MDHEN and CDR2 SYDVKM. The length of the CDR3 is 12 residues. Trimming took 5 bases from V and 1 from J, leaving 5 bases between them. The DNA of the CDR3 is TGTGCCAGCAGTCCGGCGAACACTGAAGCTTTCTTT. This encodes CASSPANTEAFF.

In this sample, this clone turned up a few times. The V call is TRBV19, the J call TRBJ1-1, with D uncertain. The V end was cut by 5 bases, the J end by 9 bases, with 13 bases between. The CDR3 sequence is 12 residues long. CDR1 and CDR2 (germline): LNHDA, SQIVND (reference sequence). The CDR3 reads CASSSSGRQAFF. The CDR3 DNA sequence: TGTGCCAGTAGTTCCTCCGGGAGGCAAGCTTTCTTT.

This chain joins TRBV7-3 and TRBJ1-1; D not certain. The germline gives CDR1 SGHTA, CDR2 FQGTGA. The CDR3 length is 14 residues. Trimming took off 1 base at V and 4 bases at J, with 10 bases between the two ends. CDR3 nucleotide sequence: TGTGCCAGCAGCTTAAGGCCACGCTCCACTGAAGCTTTCTTT. Translated: CASSLRPRSTEAFF.

This clone showed up just a few times. The chain links TRBV7-9 to TRBJ2-1, with 9 bases lining up with TRBD1. Per germline, CDR1 SEHNR and CDR2 FQNEAQ (reference sequence). V lost 5 bases and J lost 7; bases outside the gene matches: 3. The CDR3 loop spans 13 amino acids. As DNA, the CDR3 is TGTGCCAGCAGCATGGGACAGGGAAATGAGCAGTTCTTC. This gives the protein CASSMGQGNEQFF. Drawing the rest from reference TRBV7-9 and TRBJ2-1, the complete variable domain is DTGVSQNPRHKITKRGQNVTFRCDPISEHNRLYWYRQTLGQGPEFLTYFQNEAQLEKSRLLSDRFSAERPKGSFSTLEIQRTEQGDSAMYLCASSMGQGNEQFFGPGTRLTVL.

The rearrangement joins TRBV6-1 to TRBJ1-2; 7 nucleotides agree with TRBD1. The V and J ends lost 6 bases and 11 bases, in that order; junction bases with no gene match: 9. Per germline, CDR1 MNHNS and CDR2 SASEGT. This CDR3 region has 12 residues. CDR3 sequence: CASRSTGYMYTF. CDR3 coding DNA: TGTGCCAGCAGATCGACAGGGTATATGTACACCTTC.

The chain recombines TRBV28 with TRBJ2-3; 8 nucleotides match TRBD1. There are 15 residues in the CDR3. The germline V gene encodes CDR1 MDHEN and CDR2 SYDVKM. The junction had 8 bases not matched to a gene; V was cut back by 7 bases and J by 2 bases. CDR3: CASNPDRDNTDTQYF. The CDR3 DNA reads TGTGCCAGCAACCCGGACAGGGACAACACAGATACGCAGTATTTT.

V and J are TRBV5-6 and TRBJ2-2, with D possibly being TRBD1 (6 bases). Germline values: CDR1 SGHDT, CDR2 YYEEEE. The CDR3 is 16 residues long. The V gene lost 3 bases and the J gene lost 6 bases, with 18 bases spanning the gap. CDR3 nucleotide sequence: TGTGCCAGCAGCTCTGGGCAGGGGATCTTTCCCGGGGAGCTGTTTTTT. Translated, it gives CASSSGQGIFPGELFF. The variable domain in full, completed from reference TRBV5-6 and TRBJ2-2, reads DAGVTQSPTHLIKTRGQQVTLRCSPKSGHDTVSWYQQALGQGPQFIFQYYEEEERQRGNFPDRFSGHQFPNYSSELNVNALLLGDSALYLCASSSGQGIFPGELFFGEGSRLTVL.

The chain carries TRBV6-5 and TRBJ2-7; 11 nucleotides line up with TRBD2. In germline, CDR1 is MNHEY, CDR2 SVGAGI. The ends lost 10 bases at V and 4 bases at J; junction bases unmatched: 12. This CDR3 comprises 15 residues. In nucleotides, the CDR3 is TGTGCCACCTTTCTGAGAACTAGCGGGAGTTACGAGCAGTACTTC. Translating gives CATFLRTSGSYEQYF.

This clone was seen once. In DNA form, the CDR3 reads TGCGCCAGCAGCCAGAGGGGGTCGGGGGTGAGCTCCTACAATGAGCAGTTCTTC. Protein product: CASSQRGSGVSSYNEQFF. The chain uses TRBV4-1 and TRBJ2-1, with D perhaps TRBD1 or TRBD2 (6 bases each). Trimming left V 3 bases short and J 0 bases short, with 18 bases between. Germline V gene data show CDR1 as MGHRA and CDR2 as YSYEKL. This CDR3 spans 18 amino acids.

J is TRBJ2-1 and V is TRBV29-1; TRBD2 agrees at 14 bases. The CDR3 consists of 19 residues. The germline V gene encodes CDR1 SQVTM and CDR2 ANQGSEA. Unmatched junction bases numbered 11, after V lost 1 base and J lost 3 bases. In nucleotides, the CDR3 is TGCAGCGTTGAAGGAGGCCAAGGACTAGCGGGAGGTCGCTACAATGAGCAGTTCTTC. It yields the protein CSVEGGQGLAGGRYNEQFF.

This clone came up a few times. V and J are TRBV13 and TRBJ2-7; 9 bases line up with TRBD2. The CDR3 length is 15 residues. In germline, CDR1 is PRHDT, CDR2 FYEKMQ (reference sequence). With V trimmed by 5 bases and J by 1 base, 6 bases remained unmatched. The CDR3 loop is CASSATGLASYEQYF. The CDR3 DNA reads TGTGCCAGCAGCGCCACGGGACTAGCATCCTACGAGCAGTACTTC. The whole variable domain, filled in from reference TRBV13 and TRBJ2-7, reads AAGVIQSPRHLIKEKRETATLKCYPIPRHDTVYWYQQGPGQDPQFLISFYEKMQSDKGSIPDRFSAQQFSDYHSELNMSSLELGDSALYFCASSATGLASYEQYFGPGTRLTVT.

The CDR3 nucleotides are TGTGCCAGCACTGAGGACAGGGATGCGCGAGAGACCCAGTACTTC. It codes for CASTEDRDARETQYF. The chain couples TRBV6-1 to TRBJ2-5; 8 bases align to TRBD1. J lost 4 bases, V lost 7 bases, and 11 bases had no gene match. CDR3 length: 15 residues. Germline V gene data show CDR1 as MNHNS and CDR2 as SASEGT.

This clone appeared a few times. CDR3 sequence reads: CASSLRTGADYEQYF. For the CDR3, the DNA is TGTGCCAGCAGTTTAAGGACAGGGGCGGACTACGAGCAGTACTTC. The V call is TRBV28, the J call TRBJ2-7, with 9 bases identical to TRBD1. Germline CDR1 reads MDHEN; CDR2 reads SYDVKM. This CDR3 has 15 residues. J was trimmed by 3 bases and V by 2 bases; bases with no gene match: 5.

The chain couples TRBV18 to TRBJ2-1; D remains ambiguous. Germline assignment: CDR1 KGHSH and CDR2 LQKENI. V lost 2 bases and J lost 5, with 4 bases in between. This CDR3 spans 12 amino acids. CDR3 nucleotides: TGTGCCAGCTCACCAACTAACAATGAGCAGTTCTTC. Protein: CASSPTNNEQFF.